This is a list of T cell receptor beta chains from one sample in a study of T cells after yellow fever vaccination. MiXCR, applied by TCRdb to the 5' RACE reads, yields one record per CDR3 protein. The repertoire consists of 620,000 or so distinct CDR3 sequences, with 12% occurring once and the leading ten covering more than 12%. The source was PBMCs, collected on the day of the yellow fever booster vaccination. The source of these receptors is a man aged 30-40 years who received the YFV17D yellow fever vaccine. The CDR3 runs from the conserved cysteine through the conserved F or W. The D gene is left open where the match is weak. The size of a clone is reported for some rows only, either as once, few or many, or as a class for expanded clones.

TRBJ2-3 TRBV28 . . CASSNLIDTQYF TGTGCCAGCAGTAACCTAATAGATACGCAGTATTTT
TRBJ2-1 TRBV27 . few CASSLSGTPPGQQFF TGTGCCAGCAGTTTATCCGGGACTCCGCCCGGGCAGCAGTTCTTC
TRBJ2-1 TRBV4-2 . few CASSRGYVEPPGYNEQFF TGTGCCAGCAGCCGCGGCTATGTAGAGCCCCCAGGATACAATGAGCAGTTCTTC
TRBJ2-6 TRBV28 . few CASSSPGQPGANVLTF TGTGCCAGCAGTTCTCCAGGGCAACCTGGGGCCAACGTCCTGACTTTC
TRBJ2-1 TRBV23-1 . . CASHRGDEVF TGCGCCAGCCACCGGGGCGACGAGGTCTTC
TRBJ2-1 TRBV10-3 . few CAIQQGTGDFNEQFF TGTGCCATCCAGCAGGGGACTGGTGATTTCAATGAGCAGTTCTTC
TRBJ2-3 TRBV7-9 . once CASSPPRLRPDTQYF TGTGCCAGCAGCCCCCCGCGCCTACGTCCAGATACGCAGTATTTT
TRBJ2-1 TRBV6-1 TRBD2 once CASRGTSGILNEQFF TGTGCCAGCAGGGGGACTAGCGGGATTCTCAATGAGCAGTTCTTC
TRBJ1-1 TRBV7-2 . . CASSPGWAGEAFF TGTGCCAGCAGCCCGGGATGGGCCGGTGAAGCTTTCTTT
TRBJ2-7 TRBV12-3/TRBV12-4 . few CASRPTGIYEQYF TGTGCCAGCAGACCAACAGGGATTTACGAGCAGTACTTC
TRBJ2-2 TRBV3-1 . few CASSQRSRDFTGELFF TGTGCCAGCAGCCAACGGTCCCGGGACTTTACCGGGGAGCTGTTTTTT
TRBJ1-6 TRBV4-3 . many CASSQDGGRSSPLHF TGCGCCAGCAGCCAAGATGGGGGGCGTTCGTCACCCCTCCACTTT
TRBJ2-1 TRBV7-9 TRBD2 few CASSPIWTSGKNHEQFF TGTGCCAGCAGCCCCATTTGGACTAGCGGGAAAAACCATGAGCAGTTCTTC
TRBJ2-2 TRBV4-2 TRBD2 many CASSLPSGSSNTGELFF TGTGCCAGCAGCCTACCAAGCGGGAGCTCGAACACCGGGGAGCTGTTTTTT
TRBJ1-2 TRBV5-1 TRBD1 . CASSSGQRANYGYTF TGCGCCAGCAGCTCGGGACAGAGAGCTAACTATGGCTACACCTTC
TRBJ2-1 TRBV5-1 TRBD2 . CASSPRGGSAGGRNEQFF TGCGCCAGCAGCCCCCGCGGTGGGTCAGCGGGAGGTCGAAATGAGCAGTTCTTC
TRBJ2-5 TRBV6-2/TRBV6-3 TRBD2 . CASSYHAAAVLAGQETQYF TGTGCCAGCAGTTACCATGCCGCGGCGGTTCTAGCGGGCCAAGAGACCCAGTACTTC
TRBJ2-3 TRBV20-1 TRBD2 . CSAIPLGLAVHTQYF TGCAGTGCTATTCCCCTGGGACTAGCGGTCCATACGCAGTATTTT
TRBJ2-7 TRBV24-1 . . CATSDTLAGPPKYEQYF TGTGCCACCAGTGATACTCTGGCGGGGCCCCCTAAATACGAGCAGTACTTC
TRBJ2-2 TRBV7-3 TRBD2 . CASSLGLANPGELFF TGTGCCAGCAGCTTGGGACTAGCTAACCCCGGGGAGCTGTTTTTT
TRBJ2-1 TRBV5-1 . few CASSLTGRDEQFF TGCGCCAGCAGCTTGACAGGGCGGGATGAGCAGTTCTTC
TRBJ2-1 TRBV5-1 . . CASSLRVTGLGAFF TGCGCCAGCAGCTTGAGGGTCACGGGGCTTGGGGCGTTCTTC
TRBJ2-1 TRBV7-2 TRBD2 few CASSSSSGGREFF TGTGCCAGCAGCTCCTCCTCGGGCGGGAGAGAGTTCTTC
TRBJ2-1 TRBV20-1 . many CSAEDRQTYNEQFF TGCAGTGCAGAGGACAGACAGACTTACAATGAGCAGTTCTTC
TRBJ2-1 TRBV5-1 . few CASSSEAGSPYNEQFF TGCGCCAGCAGCTCTGAAGCGGGCAGCCCCTACAATGAGCAGTTCTTC
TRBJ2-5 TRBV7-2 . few CASSTVVAKQETQYF TGTGCCAGCAGCACCGTGGTAGCGAAACAAGAGACCCAGTACTTC
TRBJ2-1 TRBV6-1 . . CASRGFWDTSYNEQFF TGTGCCAGCAGGGGATTCTGGGACACCTCCTACAATGAGCAGTTCTTC
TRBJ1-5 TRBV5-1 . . CASSYQEDRSNQPQHF TGCGCCAGCAGCTACCAGGAGGACCGTAGCAATCAGCCCCAGCATTTT
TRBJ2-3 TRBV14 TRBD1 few CASSQEVWTGATDTQYF TGTGCCAGCAGCCAAGAAGTATGGACAGGGGCTACAGATACGCAGTATTTT
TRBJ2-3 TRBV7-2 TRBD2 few CASSLVAGKQYF TGTGCCAGCAGCTTAGTAGCGGGAAAGCAGTATTTT
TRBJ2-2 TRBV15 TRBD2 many CATSRDTVLAAGELFF TGTGCCACCAGCAGAGACACGGTACTAGCGGCCGGGGAGCTGTTTTTT
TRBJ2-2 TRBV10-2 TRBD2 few CASGAGGPSGELFF TGCGCCAGCGGCGCGGGAGGGCCTTCCGGGGAGCTGTTTTTT
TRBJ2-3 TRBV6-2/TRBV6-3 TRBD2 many CASSTGTSGADTQYF TGTGCCAGCAGTACCGGGACTAGCGGGGCAGATACGCAGTATTTT
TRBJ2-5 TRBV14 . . CASSQQGGTQYF TGTGCCAGCAGCCAACAGGGTGGGACCCAGTACTTC
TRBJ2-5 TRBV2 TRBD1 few CAKTGPQETQYF TGTGCCAAGACAGGGCCTCAAGAGACCCAGTACTTC
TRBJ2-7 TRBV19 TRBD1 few CASSIVRTGGAYEQYF TGTGCCAGTAGTATAGTTCGGACAGGAGGAGCCTACGAGCAGTACTTC
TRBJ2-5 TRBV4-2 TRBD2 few CASSQVGRTSGIQETQYF TGTGCCAGCAGCCAAGTGGGCCGGACTAGCGGGATTCAAGAGACCCAGTACTTC
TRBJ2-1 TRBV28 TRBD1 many CASSSPGQGVNEQFF TGTGCCAGCAGTTCACCGGGACAGGGGGTCAATGAGCAGTTCTTC
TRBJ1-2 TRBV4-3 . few CASSLSLSYGYTF TGCGCCAGCAGCCTCTCCCTGAGCTATGGCTACACCTTC
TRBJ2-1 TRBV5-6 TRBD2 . CASSLLGLAQSYNEQFF TGTGCCAGCAGCCTACTCGGACTAGCGCAATCCTACAATGAGCAGTTCTTC